Listed below are T cell receptor beta chains from one sample, sequenced in a study of PD-1 blockade in classical Hodgkin lymphoma. Some clones are missing from TCRdb's copy, which holds only in-frame ones; the method was immunoSEQ multiplex PCR. The table has tens of thousands of clones, 85% to 90% seen once. Sequenced material: CD4+ T cells from blood, taken before the fourth cycle of nivolumab. Every receptor here comes from a human donor with classical Hodgkin lymphoma. Both conserved end residues are part of each CDR3. Fields, in order: clone size, V gene, CDR3 length, J gene, D gene, CDR3 protein, CDR3 DNA. The D gene is left open where the match is weak. The listing skips clone size in some rows; elsewhere it reads once, few, many or a size class.

>few|TRBV14|15|TRBJ1-5|TRBD1
CASSRTGGVNQPQHF
TGTGCCAGCAGCCGTACAGGGGGAGTCAATCAGCCCCAGCATTTT
>-|TRBV11-2|16|TRBJ2-2|-
CASKTLRGVKTGELFF
TGTGCCAGCAAAACACTCAGGGGGGTTAAGACCGGGGAGCTGTTTTTT
>once|TRBV6-5|16|TRBJ2-7|TRBD2
CASSSSRGGRGREQYF
TGTGCCAGCAGTTCCTCTCGGGGCGGGAGGGGAAGAGAGCAGTACTTC
>-|TRBV5-1|16|TRBJ2-3|TRBD2
CASSKIAGGRTDTQYF
TGCGCCAGCAGTAAGATAGCGGGGGGACGCACAGATACGCAGTATTTT
>few|TRBV18|11|TRBJ2-7|-
CASSSSGEQYF
TGTGCCAGCTCGTCCTCGGGGGAGCAGTACTTC
>-|TRBV28|15|TRBJ1-5|-
CASSTGGAGNQPQHF
TGTGCCAGCAGTACCGGAGGGGCGGGTAATCAGCCCCAGCATTTT
>-|TRBV7-9|14|TRBJ1-4|-
CASSHGPRDEKLFF
TGTGCCAGCAGCCACGGGCCGCGAGATGAAAAACTGTTTTTT
>once|TRBV5-1|13|TRBJ2-7|-
CASGHTNSYEQYF
TGCGCCAGCGGTCACACCAATTCCTACGAGCAGTACTTC
>-|TRBV19|14|TRBJ1-5|-
CASSNRANNQPQHF
TGTGCCAGTAGTAACCGGGCCAATAATCAGCCCCAGCATTTT
>-|TRBV9|13|TRBJ1-1|TRBD1
CASSVGGQEVAFF
TGTGCCAGCAGCGTAGGGGGACAGGAAGTCGCTTTCTTT
>-|TRBV5-6|14|TRBJ1-2|TRBD1
CASSAPPGQGYFTF
TGTGCCAGCAGCGCCCCCCCGGGACAGGGTTATTTCACCTTC
>-|TRBV29-1|12|TRBJ1-1|TRBD1
CSVNRQGPEAFF
TGCAGCGTTAATCGACAGGGTCCTGAAGCTTTCTTT
>-|TRBV9|15|TRBJ2-7|-
CASSVAMNPPYEQYF
TGTGCCAGCAGCGTAGCGATGAATCCCCCCTACGAGCAGTACTTC
>-|TRBV6-5|15|TRBJ2-7|TRBD1
CASSTSGTGPYEQYF
TGTGCCAGCAGTACCTCCGGGACAGGCCCTTACGAGCAGTACTTC
>-|TRBV4-1|15|TRBJ2-1|TRBD2
CASSLGLVTYNEQFF
TGCGCCAGCAGCCTCGGACTAGTCACCTACAATGAGCAGTTCTTC
>few|TRBV27|15|TRBJ1-2|-
CASSTTTQANYGYTF
TGTGCCAGCAGTACAACGACACAGGCTAACTATGGCTACACCTTC
>-|TRBV2|14|TRBJ2-1|-
CASSYVGYYNEQFF
TGTGCCAGCAGTTATGTGGGCTACTACAATGAGCAGTTCTTC
>-|TRBV7-6|14|TRBJ1-5|-
CASSTGSQGQPQHF
TGTGCCAGCAGTACAGGGTCTCAGGGCCAGCCCCAGCATTTT
>-|TRBV28|15|TRBJ2-2|TRBD2
CASSLAGGNTGELFF
TGTGCCAGCAGTTTGGCGGGGGGGAACACCGGGGAGCTGTTTTTT
>-|TRBV5-1|16|TRBJ2-3|-
CASSFVRQRNTDTQYF
TGCGCCAGCAGCTTCGTAAGGCAGAGAAACACAGATACGCAGTATTTT
>-|TRBV23-1|17|TRBJ1-1|-
CASSWGEGAPGNTEAFF
TGCGCCAGCAGTTGGGGTGAAGGGGCGCCGGGGAACACTGAAGCTTTCTTT
>once|TRBV6-5|15|TRBJ1-6|-
CASSYSAGDGSPLHF
TGTGCCAGCAGTTACTCGGCTGGGGATGGTTCACCCCTCCACTTT
>-|TRBV5-4|15|TRBJ2-1|TRBD2
CASSQTSGSVNEQFF
TGTGCCAGCAGCCAGACTAGCGGGAGTGTGAATGAGCAGTTCTTC
>-|TRBV28|12|TRBJ1-2|-
CASSTPSRPSTF
TGTGCCAGCAGTACACCCTCCCGGCCATCCACCTTC
>-|TRBV6-5|15|TRBJ2-1|TRBD2
CASSYTSGGVNEQFF
TGTGCCAGCAGTTATACTAGCGGGGGGGTAAATGAGCAGTTCTTC
>-|TRBV28|15|TRBJ1-1|-
CASSTHSTGNTEAFF
TGTGCCAGCAGTACTCACTCCACAGGGAACACTGAAGCTTTCTTT
>-|TRBV19|14|TRBJ1-2|-
CASRPMGQNYGYTF
TGTGCCAGTCGCCCTATGGGGCAGAACTATGGCTACACCTTC
>-|TRBV7-9|12|TRBJ2-7|-
CASSLTVYEQYF
TGTGCCAGCAGCTTAACAGTCTACGAGCAGTACTTC
>-|TRBV9|18|TRBJ1-2|TRBD1
CASSTSGIWTGTLYGYTF
TGTGCCAGCAGCACAAGTGGGATCTGGACAGGGACGCTTTATGGCTACACCTTC
>few|TRBV19|16|TRBJ1-6|TRBD1
CASSIDPTGGNSPLHF
TGTGCCAGTAGTATAGATCCGACAGGGGGCAATTCACCCCTCCACTTT
>-|TRBV19|17|TRBJ2-7|TRBD2
CASSPWTSGRGTYEQYF
TGTGCCAGTAGTCCTTGGACTAGCGGACGGGGCACCTACGAGCAGTACTTC